Listed here are 14 T cell receptor beta chains from one sample, sequenced in a study of blood T cell repertoires in COVID-19. The repertoire was sequenced with immunoSEQ multiplex PCR; TCRdb's copy has only in-frame clones and lacks some. The sample includes under 450,000 clones, roughly 80% of them seen just once. The sample taken for sequencing was peripheral blood. The receptor source for this set is a human donor with acute or convalescent COVID-19. The donor label of this sample is uncertain.

J is TRBJ1-2 and V is TRBV28, with 7 positions matching TRBD1. V trimming: 5 bases; J trimming: 7 bases; junction bases outside the gene matches: 1. The CDR3 runs 11 residues. The germline CDR1 and CDR2 sequences are MDHEN and SYDVKM. The CDR3 reads CASSGDSGYTF. Written as DNA, the CDR3 is TGTGCCAGCAGTGGGGACAGTGGCTACACCTTC.

The V gene is TRBV13, the J gene TRBJ1-4, with TRBD1 matching 11 bases. Germline CDR1 is PRHDT and CDR2 is FYEKMQ (reference sequence). This CDR3 region has 16 residues. The V gene end was trimmed by 4 bases and the J gene end by 10 bases; junction bases not matched to a gene: 11. The CDR3 DNA reads TGTGCCAGCAGCTCTGGGCGTCGGGACAGGGGGTCAAAACTGTTTTTT. This translates into CASSSGRRDRGSKLFF.

V and J are TRBV11-2 and TRBJ1-3; D is ambiguous. The CDR3 spans 17 residues. Trimming took off 2 bases at V and 0 bases at J, with 14 bases between the two ends. CDR1 is SGHAT and CDR2 is FQNNGV in the germline V gene. Here the CDR3 reads CASSLRSVGLSGNTIYF. DNA of the CDR3: TGTGCCAGCAGCTTAAGGTCGGTCGGACTCTCTGGAAACACCATATATTTT.

This chain uses TRBV19 with TRBJ1-5; D gene uncertain. There are 15 residues in the CDR3. Germline V lookup: CDR1 LNHDA, CDR2 SQIVND (reference sequence). V dropped 4 bases and J dropped 2 bases, with 12 bases sitting between them. Written as DNA, the CDR3 is TGTGCCAGTAGTACCACTCGGCGGGGCAATCAGCCCCAGCATTTT. It specifies CASSTTRRGNQPQHF.

The table lists this clone with a count of one. The same CDR3 can be traced to other DNA sequences in this sample. CDR3 DNA sequence: TGTGCCAGCTCAGGGCAGGGCTACGAGCAGTACTTC. Translation: CASSGQGYEQYF. The chain is built from TRBV2 and TRBJ2-7; tentative D call: TRBD1 (5 bases). The germline gives CDR1 SNHLY, CDR2 FYNNEI. V was shortened by 8 bases and J by 3 bases, with 11 bases between the two germline ends. The CDR3 has 12 amino acids. The full variable domain, its missing parts supplied by reference TRBV2 and TRBJ2-7, is EPEVTQTPSHQVTQMGQEVILRCVPISNHLYFYWYRQILGQKVEFLVSFYNNEISEKSEIFDDQFSVERPDGSNFTLKIRSTKLEDSAMYFCASSGQGYEQYFGPGTRLTVT.

V is TRBV11-3 and J is TRBJ2-1; 11 nucleotides match TRBD2. V shed 0 bases, J shed 4 bases, and the junction held 5 bases outside the gene matches. This CDR3 is built from 17 residues. Germline-derived CDR1 and CDR2 are SGHNT and YENEEA. The CDR3 protein is CASSLETSGGHYNEQFF. The CDR3 DNA is TGTGCCAGCAGCTTAGAAACTAGCGGGGGACATTACAATGAGCAGTTCTTC. Based on the CDR3 plus reference TRBV11-3 and TRBJ2-1, the full variable domain is EAGVVQSPRYKIIEKKQPVAFWCNPISGHNTLYWYLQNLGQGPELLIRYENEEAVDDSQLPKDRFSAERLKGVDSTLKIQPAELGDSAVYLCASSLETSGGHYNEQFFGPGTRLTVL.

The chain recombines TRBV19 with TRBJ2-4, with D uncertain. Trimming stripped 7 bases from V and 0 bases from J, with 13 bases between. The CDR3 sequence is 15 residues long. The V gene's germline CDR1 is LNHDA and CDR2 SQIVND (reference sequence). The CDR3 bases are TGTGCCAGTACCCACAGAACGCTAGCCAAAAACATTCAGTACTTC. Its protein is CASTHRTLAKNIQYF.

This clone was detected only once. The chain links TRBV12-3 or TRBV12-4 to TRBJ1-6; no firm D call. CDR3 length equals 13 residues. The germline V and J ends were trimmed by 5 bases and 7 bases, with 9 bases remaining between them. As DNA, the CDR3 is TGTGCCAGCAGTCGAGTGCCCAATTCACCCCTCCACTTT. Its protein is CASSRVPNSPLHF.

CDR3 nucleotides: TGTGCCAGCAGCTTGCCAGGAACGCACTATGGCTACACCTTC. Amino acid sequence: CASSLPGTHYGYTF. This chain uses TRBV5-6 with TRBJ1-2; D gene unclear. The V gene's germline CDR1 is SGHDT and CDR2 YYEEEE. V gave up 1 base and J gave up 3 bases, with 10 bases separating them. The CDR3 sequence is 14 residues long.

The chain carries TRBV12-5 and TRBJ1-5, with D possibly TRBD1 on 6 matching bases. This CDR3 is 18 amino acids long. Germline lookup yields CDR1 LGHNT and CDR2 FRNRAP. V dropped 1 base and J dropped 4 bases, with 20 bases sitting between them. The CDR3, as DNA: TGTGCTAGTGGTTTGGGGGACATCATTTCACTCCAAAATCAGCCCCAGCATTTT. Translation: CASGLGDIISLQNQPQHF. Full variable domain (rest looked up from reference TRBV12-5 and TRBJ1-5): DARVTQTPRHKVTEMGQEVTMRCQPILGHNTVFWYRQTMMQGLELLAYFRNRAPLDDSGMPKDRFSAEMPDATLATLKIQPSEPRDSAVYFCASGLGDIISLQNQPQHFGDGTRLSIL.

This rearrangement joins TRBV2 to TRBJ1-2; TRBD1 agrees at 9 bases. The CDR3 is made up of 15 amino acids. Trimming took 2 bases from V and 2 from J; bases not matched to a gene: 3. Germline CDR1 SNHLY, CDR2 FYNNEI. In DNA form, the CDR3 reads TGTGCCAGCAGTGAAAGGGGGACAGGGAACTATGGCTACACCTTC. Its protein product is CASSERGTGNYGYTF.

The chain has TRBV19 and TRBJ1-6, with D perhaps matching TRBD1 (5 bases). The CDR3 runs to 13 residues. V was pared by 5 bases and J by 10 bases, with 12 bases between. The germline V gene encodes CDR1 LNHDA and CDR2 SQIVND (reference sequence). DNA for the CDR3: TGTGCCAGTAGTTCGAGGGAGGGGTCACCCCTCCACTTT. Translated: CASSSREGSPLHF.

A remark on this clone: Its ends do not fully match the called genes, so a read error is possible. V and J are TRBV3-1 (or the pseudogene TRBV3-2) and TRBJ2-1; TRBD2 matches 10 bases. Germline loops: CDR1 LGHDT, CDR2 YNNKEL (reference sequence). There are 17 residues in the CDR3. CDR3: CVSSQDLMSGRDNEQFF. In DNA, the CDR3 is TGTGTCAGCAGCCAAGATCTCATGAGCGGGAGGGACAATGAGCAGTTCTTC.

The chain recombines TRBV18 with TRBJ2-3; D may be TRBD2 (6 bases). The V end lost 0 bases, the J end lost 3 bases, and 13 bases lay between the germline ends. CDR3 length equals 16 residues. CDR1 is KGHSH and CDR2 is LQKENI in the germline V gene. In DNA form, the CDR3 reads TGTGCCAGCTCACCACCGACAGCGGCGGGAACAGATACGCAGTATTTT. It translates to CASSPPTAAGTDTQYF.